This T cell receptor beta chain was observed in a study of blood T cells in healthy people across ages. Overall study findings and caveats: Diversity was higher, and naive CD4+ cells more numerous, in long-lived donors than in aged donors. Calculation of diversity from one million T cells yielded estimates considered to be underestimates. The recorded TCR beta diversity per million T cells decreased in a roughly linear manner with age.

The second PCR ran about 6 to 11 cycles with a sample-barcoded 5' primer and J-beta primers. Each CDR3 protein gets one entry after TCRdb re-called the 5' RACE reads with MiXCR. This table has nearly 1 million distinct CDR3 sequences, roughly 51% appearing once. V was clipped by 1 base and J by 6 bases, with 10 bases between them. Germline CDR1 and CDR2: SGHKS and YYEKEE (reference sequence). The CDR3 consists of 14 residues. This clonotype was seen only a few times. Antigen specificity is unknown. The specimen was blood. The chain joins TRBV5-5 to TRBJ1-4; D is perhaps TRBD1 (5 bases). The clonotype comes from a woman aged 55-69 years in good health. The CDR3 DNA reads as TGTGCCAGCAGCTTGAGCCCAGGGTATGAAAAACTGTTTTTT. As protein: CASSLSPGYEKLFF. The whole variable domain, filled in from reference TRBV5-5 and TRBJ1-4, reads DAGVTQSPTHLIKTRGQQVTLRCSPISGHKSVSWYQQVLGQGPQFIFQYYEKEERGRGNFPDRFSARQFPNYSSELNVNALLLGDSALYLCASSLSPGYEKLFFGSGTQLSVL.